Below are 19 T cell receptor beta chains sequenced from a single sample in a study of response to subunit inactivated influenza vaccine. Using its own MiXCR run on the RT-PCR reads, TCRdb lists one record per CDR3 protein. The sample includes around 850,000 distinct CDR3 sequences, roughly 18% of them seen just once. The material sequenced was PBMCs from blood, taken around 5 days after vaccination. The source is a man aged 50 to 59 who received an inactivated influenza vaccine.

The V and J genes are TRBV24-1 and TRBJ2-2, with 7 bases matching TRBD2. The CDR3 has 18 amino acids. Germline assignment: CDR1 KGHDR and CDR2 SFDVKD. V was pared by 0 bases and J by 2 bases, with 8 bases of the junction left unmatched. This CDR3 reads CATSDLRTLAVNTGELFF. The CDR3 nucleotides read TGTGCCACCAGTGATTTGCGAACGCTAGCGGTAAACACCGGGGAGCTGTTTTTT.

The chain carries TRBV7-8 and TRBJ2-1, with no clear D. CDR3 size: 14 residues. Germline V gene sequence: CDR1 SGHVS, CDR2 FQNEAQ. Trimming removed 7 bases at V and 0 bases at J, with 10 bases between. The CDR3 loop is CASKTPSSYNEQFF. CDR3 sequence (DNA): TGTGCCAGCAAGACTCCGAGCTCCTACAATGAGCAGTTCTTC.

In this sample, this clonotype turned up many times. The chain combines TRBV12-3 or TRBV12-4 with TRBJ2-1; D may be TRBD1 (6 bases). V was pared by 2 bases and J by 3 bases, with 14 bases between. The length of the CDR3 is 16 residues. As DNA, the CDR3 is TGTGCCAGCAGTTTAATCTGGGGGCGGATCTACAATGAGCAGTTCTTC. This codes for CASSLIWGRIYNEQFF.

At least ten counts were recorded for this clonotype. This chain uses TRBV12-3 or TRBV12-4 with TRBJ2-7, with 7 bases matching TRBD2. The CDR3 runs to 15 residues. The J segment lost 5 bases and the V segment lost 0 bases, leaving 7 bases of the junction unmatched. CDR3 amino acids: CASSLAGGQSDEQYF. In DNA, the CDR3 is TGTGCCAGCAGTTTAGCGGGAGGGCAGAGCGACGAGCAGTACTTC.

This clonotype was seen only a few times. V and J are TRBV5-4 and TRBJ2-2, with 11 bases aligning to TRBD1. Germline CDR1 reads SGHNT; CDR2 reads YYREEE (reference sequence). V lost 4 bases and J lost 5; bases outside the gene matches: 4. The CDR3 consists of 15 residues. The CDR3 loop is CASSRTGGTTGELFF. CDR3 sequence (DNA): TGTGCCAGCAGCAGGACAGGGGGCACTACCGGGGAGCTGTTTTTT.

There are a few counts of this clonotype. This rearrangement joins TRBV20-1 to TRBJ1-1, with D possibly TRBD1 on 5 matching bases. This CDR3 comprises 14 residues. Germline V gene lookup returns CDR1 DFQATT and CDR2 SNEGSKA (reference sequence). The V and J ends lost 5 bases and 7 bases respectively, with 20 bases between them. CDR3 amino acids: CSASQVLNWNEAFF. CDR3 nucleotides: TGCAGTGCTTCACAGGTTCTCAACTGGAATGAAGCTTTCTTT.

As regards this clonotype: It may be a read error: a sequence one base away is much more abundant. The J gene is TRBJ1-5, the V gene TRBV10-2; D might be TRBD1 (6 bases). The CDR3 length is 13 residues. Germline assignment: CDR1 WSHSY and CDR2 SAAADI. V was trimmed by 7 bases and J by 5 bases, leaving 12 bases between them. CDR3: CASNKGDYQPQHF. In DNA, the CDR3 is TGCGCCAGCAATAAGGGGGATTATCAGCCCCAGCATTTT.

V is TRBV6-2 or TRBV6-3 and J is TRBJ2-7; possibly TRBD1 for D (6 bases). Germline loops: CDR1 MNHEY, CDR2 SVGEGT. This CDR3 contains 18 residues. Trimming left V 2 bases short and J 2 bases short, with 22 bases between. This chain's CDR3 is CASSYPGTRGMRAYEQYF. The CDR3 bases are TGTGCCAGCAGTTACCCCGGGACAAGAGGGATGCGAGCCTACGAGCAGTACTTC.

J is TRBJ1-4 and V is TRBV7-9; D gene ambiguous. CDR1 and CDR2 (germline): SEHNR, FQNEAQ (reference sequence). CDR3 length: 12 amino acids. V gave up 2 bases and J gave up 7 bases, with 5 bases separating them. The DNA for the CDR3 is TGTGCCAGCAGCTTATCTGGTGAAAAACTGTTTTTT. Translating gives CASSLSGEKLFF.

The CDR3 loop is CASRGGSGTGELFF. The CDR3 DNA reads TGTGCCAGCAGGGGCGGTTCGGGCACCGGGGAGCTGTTTTTT. V gene TRBV9 combines with J gene TRBJ2-2; D is ambiguous. In germline, CDR1 is SGDLS, CDR2 YYNGEE. The V end lost 5 bases, the J end lost 4 bases, and 12 bases lay between the germline ends. The CDR3 consists of 14 residues.

The sample holds one count of this clonotype. The J gene is TRBJ2-1, the V gene TRBV20-1; D unresolved. CDR3 length equals 14 residues. Trimming pared 0 bases from V and 8 bases from J, leaving 14 bases between. Germline V gene sequence: CDR1 DFQATT, CDR2 SNEGSKA (reference sequence). CDR3 protein: CSARESLRRYEQFF. DNA of the CDR3: TGCAGTGCTAGAGAAAGCCTCCGCAGATATGAGCAGTTCTTC.

The table lists this clonotype with a few counts. This chain uses TRBV3-1 with TRBJ1-1, with a weak D call TRBD1 (5 bases). The CDR3 covers 14 residues. Germline lookup yields CDR1 LGHDT and CDR2 YNNKEL (reference sequence). With 1 base removed from V and 3 bases from J, the gap between germline ends came to 9 bases. The CDR3, as DNA: TGTGCCAGCAGCCAAGTGGGGGGGGACACTGAAGCTTTCTTT. It codes for CASSQVGGDTEAFF.

This clonotype appeared many times. The V gene is TRBV7-6, the J gene TRBJ2-5, with 7 bases fitting TRBD1. The CDR3 is 16 residues long. Germline V gene data show CDR1 as SGHVS and CDR2 as FNYEAQ. J lost 0 bases, V lost 0 bases, and 4 bases had no gene match. CDR3 bases: TGTGCCAGCAGCTTAGCCTCCGGGACAGACCAAGAGACCCAGTACTTC. This translates into CASSLASGTDQETQYF.

Only a few counts were recorded for this clonotype. This chain links TRBV20-1 with TRBJ1-3; D is ambiguous. Germline V gene data show CDR1 as DFQATT and CDR2 as SNEGSKA (reference sequence). Trimming pared 0 bases from V and 8 bases from J, leaving 11 bases between. CDR3 size: 13 residues. In DNA form, the CDR3 reads TGCAGTGCTAGAGAGGGGAGTTGGGACACCATATATTTT. Translated, it gives CSAREGSWDTIYF.

This chain links TRBV12-3 or TRBV12-4 with TRBJ2-7; D might be TRBD2 (6 bases). V was trimmed by 5 bases and J by 3 bases, leaving 14 bases between them. This CDR3 contains 14 residues. CDR3 DNA sequence: TGTGCCAGCAGTCGGGCCGGGGGTTACTACGAGCAGTACTTC. Residues: CASSRAGGYYEQYF.

This clonotype was observed a handful of times. The chain is built from TRBV4-3 and TRBJ1-2, with unresolved D. Trimming stripped 0 bases from V and 1 base from J, with 21 bases between. The CDR3 length is 19 residues. The germline CDR1 and CDR2 sequences are LGHNA and YSLEER. In DNA form, the CDR3 reads TGCGCCAGCAGCCAAGAGTCGCCCAGGAGAAACCATAATAACTATGGCTACACCTTC. Translated: CASSQESPRRNHNNYGYTF.

This clonotype was counted only a few times. The J gene is TRBJ2-2, the V gene TRBV4-3; 10 bases are shared with TRBD2. J lost 7 bases, V lost 2 bases, and 4 bases had no gene match. The length of the CDR3 is 15 residues. The germline gives CDR1 LGHNA, CDR2 YSLEER. CDR3 nucleotide sequence: TGCGCCAGCAGCCAACGGACTAGCGGTGGCGGGGAGCTGTTTTTT. As protein: CASSQRTSGGGELFF.

This chain connects TRBV12-3 or TRBV12-4 to TRBJ2-1; TRBD1 might be the D (6 bases). Trimming stripped 1 base from V and 4 bases from J, with 11 bases between. The CDR3 length is 15 residues. The CDR3 spells CASSLVGTPYNEQFF. CDR3 sequence (DNA): TGTGCCAGCAGTTTAGTAGGGACACCGTACAATGAGCAGTTCTTC.

The chain uses TRBV28 and TRBJ1-2, with D unresolved. Per germline, CDR1 MDHEN and CDR2 SYDVKM. The CDR3 loop spans 15 amino acids. V was shortened by 10 bases and J by 4 bases, with 22 bases between the two germline ends. The CDR3 DNA is TGTGCCATGGGCCCCGGGCAGGAATGGATCTATGGCTACACCTTC. It is translated as CAMGPGQEWIYGYTF.